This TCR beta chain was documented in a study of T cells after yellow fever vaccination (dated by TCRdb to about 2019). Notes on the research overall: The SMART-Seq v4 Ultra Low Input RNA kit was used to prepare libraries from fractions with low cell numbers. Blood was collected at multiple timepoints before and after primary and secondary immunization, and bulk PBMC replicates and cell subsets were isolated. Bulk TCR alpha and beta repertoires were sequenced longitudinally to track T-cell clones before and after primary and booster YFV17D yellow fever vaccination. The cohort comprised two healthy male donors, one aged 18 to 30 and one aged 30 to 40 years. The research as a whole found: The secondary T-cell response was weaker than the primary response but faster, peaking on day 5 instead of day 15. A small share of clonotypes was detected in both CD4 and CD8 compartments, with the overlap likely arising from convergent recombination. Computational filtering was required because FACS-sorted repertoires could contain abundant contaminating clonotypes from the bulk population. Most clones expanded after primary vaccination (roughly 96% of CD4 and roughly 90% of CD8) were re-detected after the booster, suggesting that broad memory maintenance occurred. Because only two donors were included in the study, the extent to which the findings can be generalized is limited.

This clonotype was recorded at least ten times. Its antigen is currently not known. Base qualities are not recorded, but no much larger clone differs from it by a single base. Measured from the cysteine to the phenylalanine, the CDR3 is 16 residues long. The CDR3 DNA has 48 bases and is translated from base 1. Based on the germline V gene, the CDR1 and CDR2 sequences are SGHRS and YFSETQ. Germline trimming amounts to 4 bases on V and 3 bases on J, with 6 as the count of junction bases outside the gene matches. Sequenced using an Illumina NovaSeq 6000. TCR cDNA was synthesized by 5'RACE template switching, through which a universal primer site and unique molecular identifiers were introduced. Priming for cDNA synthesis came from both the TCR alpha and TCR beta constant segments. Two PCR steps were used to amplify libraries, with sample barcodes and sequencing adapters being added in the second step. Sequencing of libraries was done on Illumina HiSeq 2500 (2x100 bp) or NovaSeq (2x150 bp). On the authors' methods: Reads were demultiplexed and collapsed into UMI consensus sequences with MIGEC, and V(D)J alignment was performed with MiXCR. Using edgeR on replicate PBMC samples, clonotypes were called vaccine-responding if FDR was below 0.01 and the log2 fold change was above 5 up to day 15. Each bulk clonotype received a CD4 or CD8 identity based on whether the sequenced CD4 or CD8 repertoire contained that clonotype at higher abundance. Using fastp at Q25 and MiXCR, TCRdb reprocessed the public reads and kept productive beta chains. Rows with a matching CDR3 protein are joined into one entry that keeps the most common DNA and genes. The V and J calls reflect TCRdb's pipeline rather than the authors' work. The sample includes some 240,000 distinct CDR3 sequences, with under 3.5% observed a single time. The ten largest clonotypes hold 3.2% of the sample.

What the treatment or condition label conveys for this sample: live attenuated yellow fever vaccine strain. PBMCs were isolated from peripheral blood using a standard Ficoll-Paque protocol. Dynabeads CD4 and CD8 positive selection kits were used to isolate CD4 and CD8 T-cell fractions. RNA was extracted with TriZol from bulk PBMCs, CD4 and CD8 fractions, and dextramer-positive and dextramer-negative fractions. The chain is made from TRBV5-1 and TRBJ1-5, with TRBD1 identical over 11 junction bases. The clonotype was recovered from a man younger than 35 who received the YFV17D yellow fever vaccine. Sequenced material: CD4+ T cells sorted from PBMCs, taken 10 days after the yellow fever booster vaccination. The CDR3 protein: CASSTGTGGPNQPQHF. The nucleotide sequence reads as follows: TGCGCCAGCAGCACCGGGACAGGGGGACCCAATCAGCCCCAGCATTTT.